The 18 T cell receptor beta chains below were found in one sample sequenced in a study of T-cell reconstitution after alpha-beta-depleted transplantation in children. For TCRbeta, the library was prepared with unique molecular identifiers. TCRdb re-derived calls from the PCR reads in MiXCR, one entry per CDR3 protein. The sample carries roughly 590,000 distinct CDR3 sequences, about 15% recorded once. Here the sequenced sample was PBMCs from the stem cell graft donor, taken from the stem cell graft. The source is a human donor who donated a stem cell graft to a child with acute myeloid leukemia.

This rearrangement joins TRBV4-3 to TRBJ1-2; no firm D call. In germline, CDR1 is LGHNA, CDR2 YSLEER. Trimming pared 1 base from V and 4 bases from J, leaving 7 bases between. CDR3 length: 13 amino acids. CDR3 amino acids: CASSQGNSYGYTF. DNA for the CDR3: TGCGCCAGCAGCCAAGGAAATAGCTATGGCTACACCTTC.

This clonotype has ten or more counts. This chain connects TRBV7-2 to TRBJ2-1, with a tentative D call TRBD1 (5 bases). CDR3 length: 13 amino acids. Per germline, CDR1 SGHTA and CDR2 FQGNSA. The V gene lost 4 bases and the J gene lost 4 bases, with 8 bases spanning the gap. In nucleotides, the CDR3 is TGTGCCAGCAGCTACGACAGTTACAATGAGCAGTTCTTC. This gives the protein CASSYDSYNEQFF. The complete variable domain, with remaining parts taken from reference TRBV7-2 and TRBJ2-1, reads GAGVSQSPSNKVTEKGKDVELRCDPISGHTALYWYRQSLGQGLEFLIYFQGNSAPDKSGLPSDRFSAERTGGSVSTLTIQRTQQEDSAVYLCASSYDSYNEQFFGPGTRLTVL.

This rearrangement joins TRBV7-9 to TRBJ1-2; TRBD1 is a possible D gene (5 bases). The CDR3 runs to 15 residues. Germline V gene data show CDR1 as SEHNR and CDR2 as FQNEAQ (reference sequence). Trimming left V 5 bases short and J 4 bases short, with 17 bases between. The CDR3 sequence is CASSPRGVGGYGYTF. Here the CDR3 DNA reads TGTGCCAGCAGCCCACGGGGGGTTGGAGGCTATGGCTACACCTTC.

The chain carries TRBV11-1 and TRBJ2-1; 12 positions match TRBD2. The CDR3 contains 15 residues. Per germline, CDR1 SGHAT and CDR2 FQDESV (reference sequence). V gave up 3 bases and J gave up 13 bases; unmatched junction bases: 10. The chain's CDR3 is CASSLRTSGTPYQFF. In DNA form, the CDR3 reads TGTGCCAGCAGCTTGCGGACTAGCGGGACGCCCTATCAGTTCTTC. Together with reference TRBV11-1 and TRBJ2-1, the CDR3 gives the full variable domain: EAEVAQSPRYKITEKSQAVAFWCDPISGHATLYWYRQILGQGPELLVQFQDESVVDDSQLPKDRFSAERLKGVDSTLKIQPAELGDSAMYLCASSLRTSGTPYQFFGPGTRLTVL.

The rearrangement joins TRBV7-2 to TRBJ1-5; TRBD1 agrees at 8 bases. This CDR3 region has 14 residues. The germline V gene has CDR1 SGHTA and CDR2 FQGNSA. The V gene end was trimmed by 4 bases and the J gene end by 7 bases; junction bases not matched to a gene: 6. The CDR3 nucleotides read TGTGCCAGCAGCTCCAGACAGGGGTGGCAGCCCCAGCATTTT. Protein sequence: CASSSRQGWQPQHF. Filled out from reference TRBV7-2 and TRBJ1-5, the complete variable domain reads GAGVSQSPSNKVTEKGKDVELRCDPISGHTALYWYRQSLGQGLEFLIYFQGNSAPDKSGLPSDRFSAERTGGSVSTLTIQRTQQEDSAVYLCASSSRQGWQPQHFGDGTRLSIL.

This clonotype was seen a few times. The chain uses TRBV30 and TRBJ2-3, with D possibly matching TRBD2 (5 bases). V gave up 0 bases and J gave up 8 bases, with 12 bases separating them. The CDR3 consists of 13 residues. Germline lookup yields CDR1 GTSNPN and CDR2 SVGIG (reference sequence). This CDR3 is CAWSVPTSGTQYF. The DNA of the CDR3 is TGTGCCTGGAGTGTACCAACTAGTGGTACGCAGTATTTT.

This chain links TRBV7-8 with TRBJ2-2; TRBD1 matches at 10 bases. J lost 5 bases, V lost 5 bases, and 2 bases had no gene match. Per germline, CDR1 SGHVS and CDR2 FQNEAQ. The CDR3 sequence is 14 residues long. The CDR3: CASSDRGPTGELFF. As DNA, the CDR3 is TGTGCCAGCAGCGACAGGGGGCCTACCGGGGAGCTGTTTTTT. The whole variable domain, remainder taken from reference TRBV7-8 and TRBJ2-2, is GAGVSQSPRYKVAKRGQDVALRCDPISGHVSLFWYQQALGQGPEFLTYFQNEAQLDKSGLPSDRFFAERPEGSVSTLKIQRTQQEDSAVYLCASSDRGPTGELFFGEGSRLTVL.

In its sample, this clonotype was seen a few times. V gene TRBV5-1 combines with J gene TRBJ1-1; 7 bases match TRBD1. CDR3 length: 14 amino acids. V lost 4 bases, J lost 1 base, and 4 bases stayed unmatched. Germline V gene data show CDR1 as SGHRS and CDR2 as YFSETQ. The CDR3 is CASSQQGPNTEAFF. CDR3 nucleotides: TGCGCCAGCAGCCAACAGGGGCCGAACACTGAAGCTTTCTTT.

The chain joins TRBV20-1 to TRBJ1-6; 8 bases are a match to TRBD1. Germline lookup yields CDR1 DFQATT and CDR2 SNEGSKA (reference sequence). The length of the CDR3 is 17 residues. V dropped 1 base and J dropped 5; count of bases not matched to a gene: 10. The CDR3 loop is CSARAAGTGRNNSPLHF. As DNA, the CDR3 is TGCAGTGCTAGAGCTGCCGGGACAGGACGAAATAATTCACCCCTCCACTTT.

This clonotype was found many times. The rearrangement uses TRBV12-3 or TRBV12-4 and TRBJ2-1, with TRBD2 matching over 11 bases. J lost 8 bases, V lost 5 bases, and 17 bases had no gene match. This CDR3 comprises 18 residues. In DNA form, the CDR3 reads TGTGCCAGCAGTCCCGGGGGTAGCGGGGGGGCCTTAGGTGATGAGCAGTTCTTC. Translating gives CASSPGGSGGALGDEQFF.

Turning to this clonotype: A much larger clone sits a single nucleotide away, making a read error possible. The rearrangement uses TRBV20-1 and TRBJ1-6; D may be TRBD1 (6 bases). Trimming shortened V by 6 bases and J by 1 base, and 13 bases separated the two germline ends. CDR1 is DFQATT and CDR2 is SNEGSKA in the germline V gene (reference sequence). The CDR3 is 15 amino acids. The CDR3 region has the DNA TGCAGTGCCGACAACAGGGAATCCTATAATTCACCCCTCCACTTT. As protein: CSADNRESYNSPLHF.

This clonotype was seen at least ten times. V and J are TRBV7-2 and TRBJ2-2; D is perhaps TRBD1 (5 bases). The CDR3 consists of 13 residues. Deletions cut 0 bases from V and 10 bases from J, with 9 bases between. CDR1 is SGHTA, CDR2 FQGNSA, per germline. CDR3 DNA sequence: TGTGCCAGCAGCTTAGCGGGGCGAGAGGAGCTGTTTTTT. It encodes CASSLAGREELFF.

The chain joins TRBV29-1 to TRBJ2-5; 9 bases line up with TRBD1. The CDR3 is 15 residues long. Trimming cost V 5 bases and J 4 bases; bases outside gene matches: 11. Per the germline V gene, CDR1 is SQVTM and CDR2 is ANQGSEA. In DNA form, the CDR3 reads TGCAGCGTTTACTTCCGGGACAGGGCCCGAGAGACCCAGTACTTC. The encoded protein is CSVYFRDRARETQYF.

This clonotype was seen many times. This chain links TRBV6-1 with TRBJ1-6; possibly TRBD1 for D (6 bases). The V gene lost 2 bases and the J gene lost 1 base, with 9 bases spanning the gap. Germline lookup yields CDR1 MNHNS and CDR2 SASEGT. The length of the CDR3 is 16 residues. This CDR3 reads CASSELGGSYNSPLHF. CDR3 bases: TGTGCCAGCAGTGAATTAGGGGGGTCCTATAATTCACCCCTCCACTTT.

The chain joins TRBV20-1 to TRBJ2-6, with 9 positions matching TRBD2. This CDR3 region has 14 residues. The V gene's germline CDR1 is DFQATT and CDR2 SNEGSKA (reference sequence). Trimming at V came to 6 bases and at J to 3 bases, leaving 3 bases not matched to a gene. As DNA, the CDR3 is TGCAGTGCAGCGGGGGGCGGTGGGGCCAACGTCCTGACTTTC. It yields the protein CSAAGGGGANVLTF.

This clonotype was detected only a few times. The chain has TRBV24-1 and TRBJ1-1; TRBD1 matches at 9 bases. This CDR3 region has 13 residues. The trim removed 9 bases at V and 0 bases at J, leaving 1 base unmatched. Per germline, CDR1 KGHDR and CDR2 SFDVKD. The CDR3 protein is CATGTGLNTEAFF. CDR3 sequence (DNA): TGTGCCACCGGGACAGGGCTGAACACTGAAGCTTTCTTT.

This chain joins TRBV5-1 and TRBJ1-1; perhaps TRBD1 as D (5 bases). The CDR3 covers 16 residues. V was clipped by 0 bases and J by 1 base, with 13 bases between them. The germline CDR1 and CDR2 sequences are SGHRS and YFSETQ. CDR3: CASSLETGQGNTEAFF. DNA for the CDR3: TGCGCCAGCAGCTTGGAGACTGGGCAGGGGAACACTGAAGCTTTCTTT.

The CDR3: CAGDQGSYEQYF. Written as DNA, the CDR3 is TGTGCCGGGGACCAGGGATCCTACGAGCAGTACTTC. This rearrangement joins TRBV30 to TRBJ2-7; either TRBD1 or TRBD2 may supply D (5 bases each). V was cut by 8 bases and J by 1 base, with 12 bases left in between. The V gene's germline CDR1 is GTSNPN and CDR2 SVGIG (reference sequence). This CDR3 is 12 amino acids long.